The source of this TCR beta chain is a study of glioma-infiltrating T cells after dendritic cell vaccination. Study at large: Autologous tumor lysate-pulsed dendritic cell vaccination was given between about 2003 and 2012.

The repertoire was sequenced with immunoSEQ multiplex PCR; TCRdb's copy has only in-frame clones and lacks some. The sample holds about 65,000 clones, around 86% seen once. Time point reported: after dendritic cell vaccination, including at tumor progression/relapse. Blood PBMC samples: pre-vaccination, two weeks post third vaccination, and at tumor progression. V was pared by 2 bases and J by 11 bases, with 15 bases between. CDR1 is GTSNPN, CDR2 SVGIG, per germline (reference sequence). The CDR3 runs 13 residues. The chain links TRBV30 to TRBJ1-4; D gene unclear. The clonotype was recovered from a human donor with glioblastoma. Here the sequenced sample was blood, taken after dendritic cell vaccination. The CDR3 DNA reads TGTGCCTGGAGTAGCCTGGAGACGGGGAAACTGTTTTTT. Its protein product is CAWSSLETGKLFF.